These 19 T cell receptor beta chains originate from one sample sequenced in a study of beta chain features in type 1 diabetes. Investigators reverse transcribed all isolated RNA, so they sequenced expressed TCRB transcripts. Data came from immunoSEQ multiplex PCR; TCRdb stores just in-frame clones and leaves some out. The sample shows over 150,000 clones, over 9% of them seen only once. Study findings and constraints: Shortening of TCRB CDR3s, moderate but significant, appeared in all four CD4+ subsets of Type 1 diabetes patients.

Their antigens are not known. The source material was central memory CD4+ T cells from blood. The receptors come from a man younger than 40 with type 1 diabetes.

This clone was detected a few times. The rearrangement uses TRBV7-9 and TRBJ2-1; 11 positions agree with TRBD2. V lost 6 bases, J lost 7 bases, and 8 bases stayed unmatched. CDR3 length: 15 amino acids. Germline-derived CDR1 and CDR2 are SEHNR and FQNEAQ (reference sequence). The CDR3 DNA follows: TGTGCCAGCAGTCTTAGCGGGAGGGCTCGAAATGAGCAGTTCTTC. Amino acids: CASSLSGRARNEQFF. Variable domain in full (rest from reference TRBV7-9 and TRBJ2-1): DTGVSQNPRHKITKRGQNVTFRCDPISEHNRLYWYRQTLGQGPEFLTYFQNEAQLEKSRLLSDRFSAERPKGSFSTLEIQRTEQGDSAMYLCASSLSGRARNEQFFGPGTRLTVL.

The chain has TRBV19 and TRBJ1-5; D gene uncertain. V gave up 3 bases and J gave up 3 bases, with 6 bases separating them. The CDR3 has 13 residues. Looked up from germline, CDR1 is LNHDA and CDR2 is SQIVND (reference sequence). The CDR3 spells CASSIDTNQPQHF. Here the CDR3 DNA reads TGTGCCAGTAGTATTGACACCAATCAGCCCCAGCATTTT.

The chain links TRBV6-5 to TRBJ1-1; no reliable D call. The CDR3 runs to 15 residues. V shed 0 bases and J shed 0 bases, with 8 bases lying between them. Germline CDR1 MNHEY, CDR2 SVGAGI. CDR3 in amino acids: CASSYSYGLNTEAFF. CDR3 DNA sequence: TGTGCCAGCAGTTACTCCTACGGGTTGAACACTGAAGCTTTCTTT.

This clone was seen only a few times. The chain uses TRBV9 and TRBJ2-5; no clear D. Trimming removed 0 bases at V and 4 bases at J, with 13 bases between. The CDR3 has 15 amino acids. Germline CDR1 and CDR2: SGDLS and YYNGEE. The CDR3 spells CASSVDGALGETQYF. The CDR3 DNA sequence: TGTGCCAGCAGCGTAGACGGAGCACTCGGAGAGACCCAGTACTTC.

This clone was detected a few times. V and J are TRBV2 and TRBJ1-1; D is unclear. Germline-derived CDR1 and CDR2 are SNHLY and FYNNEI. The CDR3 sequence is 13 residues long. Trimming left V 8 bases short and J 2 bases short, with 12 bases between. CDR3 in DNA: TGTGCCAGCGGCCCAACGTTAAACACTGAAGCTTTCTTT. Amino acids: CASGPTLNTEAFF.

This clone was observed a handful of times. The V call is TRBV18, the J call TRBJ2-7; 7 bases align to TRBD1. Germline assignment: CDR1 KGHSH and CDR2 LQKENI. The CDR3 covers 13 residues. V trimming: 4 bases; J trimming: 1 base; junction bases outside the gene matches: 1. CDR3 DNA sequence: TGTGCCAGCTCACAGGGACAGTCCTACGAGCAGTACTTC. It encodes CASSQGQSYEQYF.

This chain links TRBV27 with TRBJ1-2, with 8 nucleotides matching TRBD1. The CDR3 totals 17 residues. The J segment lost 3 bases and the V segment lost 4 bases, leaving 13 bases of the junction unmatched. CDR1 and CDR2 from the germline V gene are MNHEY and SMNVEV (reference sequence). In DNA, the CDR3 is TGTGCCAGCAGTTATCGCGTTATTGCGGGACAGGACTATGGCTACACCTTC. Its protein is CASSYRVIAGQDYGYTF.

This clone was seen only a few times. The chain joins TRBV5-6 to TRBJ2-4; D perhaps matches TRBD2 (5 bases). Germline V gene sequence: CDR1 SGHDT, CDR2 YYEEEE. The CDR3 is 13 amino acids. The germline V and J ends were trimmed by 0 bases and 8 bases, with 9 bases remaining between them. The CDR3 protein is CASSLVSGDIQYF. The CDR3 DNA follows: TGTGCCAGCAGCTTGGTATCCGGGGACATTCAGTACTTC.

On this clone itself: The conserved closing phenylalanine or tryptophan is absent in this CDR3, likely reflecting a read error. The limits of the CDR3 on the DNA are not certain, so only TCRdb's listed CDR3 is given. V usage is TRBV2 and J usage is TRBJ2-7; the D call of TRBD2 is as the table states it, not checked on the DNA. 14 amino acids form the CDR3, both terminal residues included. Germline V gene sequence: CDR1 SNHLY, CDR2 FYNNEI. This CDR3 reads CASSEGTSGKLSDC.

CDR3 in amino acids: CASSLGLDYGYTF. CDR3 coding DNA: TGTGCCAGCAGCTTAGGATTAGACTATGGCTACACCTTC. The rearrangement joins TRBV11-2 to TRBJ1-2; no definite D call. The CDR3 runs 13 residues. Per germline, CDR1 SGHAT and CDR2 FQNNGV. The V end was cut by 1 base, the J end by 3 bases, with 6 bases between.

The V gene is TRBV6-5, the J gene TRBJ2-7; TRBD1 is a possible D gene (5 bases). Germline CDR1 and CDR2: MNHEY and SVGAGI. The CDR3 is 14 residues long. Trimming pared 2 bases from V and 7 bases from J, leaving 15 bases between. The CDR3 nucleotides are TGTGCCAGCAGTTACATGCAGTGGGGCGGAGAGCAGTACTTC. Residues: CASSYMQWGGEQYF.

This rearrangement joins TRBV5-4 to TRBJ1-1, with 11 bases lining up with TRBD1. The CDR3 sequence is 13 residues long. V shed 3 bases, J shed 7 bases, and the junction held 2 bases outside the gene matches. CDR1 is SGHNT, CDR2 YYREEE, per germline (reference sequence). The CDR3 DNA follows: TGTGCCAGCAGCTGGGGACAGGGGGATGAAGCTTTCTTT. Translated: CASSWGQGDEAFF.

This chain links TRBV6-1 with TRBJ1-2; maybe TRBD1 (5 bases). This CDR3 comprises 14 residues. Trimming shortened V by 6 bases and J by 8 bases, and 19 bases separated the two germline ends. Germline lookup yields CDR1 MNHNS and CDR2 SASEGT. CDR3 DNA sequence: TGTGCCAGCAGCCCCGACAGCTCAGTTCGGGGCTACACCTTC. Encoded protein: CASSPDSSVRGYTF.

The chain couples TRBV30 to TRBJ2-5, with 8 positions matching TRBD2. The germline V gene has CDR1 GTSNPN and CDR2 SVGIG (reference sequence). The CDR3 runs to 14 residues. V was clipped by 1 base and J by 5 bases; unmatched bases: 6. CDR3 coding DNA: TGTGCCTGGAGTGGTGCTAGCGGGCTGGAGACCCAGTACTTC. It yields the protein CAWSGASGLETQYF.

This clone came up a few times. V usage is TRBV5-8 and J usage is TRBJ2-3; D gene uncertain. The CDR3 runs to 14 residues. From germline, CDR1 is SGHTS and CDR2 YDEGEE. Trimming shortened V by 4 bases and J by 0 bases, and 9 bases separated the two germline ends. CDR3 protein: CASSLVSSTDTQYF. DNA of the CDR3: TGTGCCAGCAGCCTGGTGTCTAGCACAGATACGCAGTATTTT.

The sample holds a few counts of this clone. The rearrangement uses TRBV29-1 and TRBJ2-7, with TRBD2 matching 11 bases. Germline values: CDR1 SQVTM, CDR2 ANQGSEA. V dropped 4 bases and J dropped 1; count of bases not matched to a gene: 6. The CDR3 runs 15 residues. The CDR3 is CSVGDTSGSSYEQYF. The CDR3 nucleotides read TGCAGCGTTGGGGATACTAGCGGGAGTTCCTACGAGCAGTACTTC.

The CDR3 spells CASSQNAGSTDTQYF. Here the CDR3 DNA reads TGTGCCAGCAGCCAGAATGCGGGGAGCACAGATACGCAGTATTTT. The gene calls are TRBV4-2 and TRBJ2-3; D is possibly TRBD2 (6 bases). Trimming cost V 3 bases and J 0 bases, with 10 bases left between them. This CDR3 has 15 residues. Germline CDR1 and CDR2: LGHNA and YNFKEQ.

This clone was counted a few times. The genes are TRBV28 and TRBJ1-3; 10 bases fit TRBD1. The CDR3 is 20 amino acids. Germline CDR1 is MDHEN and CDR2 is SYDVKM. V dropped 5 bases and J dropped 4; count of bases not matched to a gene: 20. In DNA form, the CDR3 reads TGTGCCAGCAGTCGGACAGGGGGTTACACCTACTCAATTACCGGAAACACCATATATTTT. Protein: CASSRTGGYTYSITGNTIYF.

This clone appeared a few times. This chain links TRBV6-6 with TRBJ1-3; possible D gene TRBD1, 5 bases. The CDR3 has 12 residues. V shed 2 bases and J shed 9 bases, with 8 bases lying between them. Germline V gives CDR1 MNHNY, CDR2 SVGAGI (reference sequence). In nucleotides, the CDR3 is TGTGCCAGCAGTTACCGGGGGTCCACCATATATTTT. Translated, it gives CASSYRGSTIYF.